This TCR beta chain derives from a study of human T cells and chemical hapten exposure. The time point is: pre-sensitization, week 0. Treatment: therapeutic diphenylcyclopropenone sensitization with weekly scalp DPC. In the original analysis: Counting gave a median of 95,638 TCRs per sample, with values ranging from about 23,224 to 750,000. TCRdb re-called the RACE reads through MiXCR, storing one row per CDR3 protein. The V and J calls reflect TCRdb's pipeline rather than the authors' work. The sample yields under 300,000 distinct CDR3 sequences, around 7% seen once. The germline V gene encodes CDR1 SGHAT and CDR2 FQNNGV. This CDR3 has 13 amino acids. Trimming took off 5 bases at V and 1 base at J, with 6 bases between the two ends.

Sequenced material: whole blood, taken in connection with sensitization to the hapten diphenylcyclopropenone (DPC). The chain recombines TRBV11-2 with TRBJ2-1; no clear D. The TCR comes from a man younger than 30 with alopecia areata. Some clones in this sample may be carry-over from other donors' samples. CDR3 sequence (DNA): TGTGCCAGCAGCGAAATATCCTACAATGAGCAGTTCTTC. Encoded protein: CASSEISYNEQFF.